This TCR beta chain originates from a study of Graves' ophthalmopathy and Graves' hyperthyroidism listed by TCRdb under 2018. Background on the whole study: Peripheral blood samples were taken at the time of initial diagnosis, before any treatment was given. The roughly 91 discovery patients were randomly divided into training and test sets at a 7:3 ratio. To explore V-J signatures that separate ophthalmopathy from hyperthyroidism, a discovery set of approximately 100 patients was enrolled, consisting of under 50 with ophthalmopathy and around 57 with stable hyperthyroidism. T-cell repertoires of thyroid tissue and blood were compared in several hyperthyroidism patients. An independent validation cohort was composed of around 19 hyperthyroidism patients and around 16 patients who later progressed from hyperthyroidism to ophthalmopathy. The study used signatures of the TCR beta repertoire to tell Graves' ophthalmopathy apart from Graves' hyperthyroidism and to predict which patients would progress to ophthalmopathy. After sampling, hyperthyroidism patients received methimazole starting at 30 mg daily, and ophthalmopathy patients received high-dose intravenous methylprednisolone. In total, 120 to 150 blood samples were TCR-sequenced: approximately 40 ophthalmopathy, 75 hyperthyroidism and about 17 hyperthyroidism-to-ophthalmopathy patients.

Study-wide conclusions, independent of this receptor: In cross-validation, the 13-signature model distinguished ophthalmopathy from stable hyperthyroidism with 87.88% sensitivity and around 81% specificity, while in the test set the corresponding values were about 80% and 75%. In validation, the model predicted ophthalmopathy progression with over 60% sensitivity and 72.22% specificity; about a dozen predicted patients were CT-confirmed with GO in a median of approximately six months. Sample size was not predetermined statistically, and investigators were not blinded to group allocation. Most expanded thyroid clonotypes with frequency above 0.001 were also detected in blood, suggesting blood repertoires may reflect the thyroid immune response.

V and J are truncated by 6 bases and 3 bases respectively, leaving an intervening sequence of 14 bases. For CDR1 and CDR2, the germline V gene (reference sequence) lists LNHDA and SQIVND. From cysteine to phenylalanine, the CDR3 is 14 amino acids long. The only DNA kept is the CDR3, 42 bases in frame from the first base. For repertoire sequencing, TCR beta CDR3 regions were amplified from RNA transcripts. A first-round RT-PCR used HTBI primers with the Qiagen OneStep RT-PCR kit, followed by a second-round multiplex PCR, size selection and purification. The libraries underwent paired-end sequencing with 100 bp reads on an Illumina HiSeq2000. Per the source publication's procedure: SOAPnuke was used to process the reads, removing any read that contained adapters or uncalled bases, had a mean Phred below 15, or lacked an exact match to the constant primer or identifier. High-quality paired reads were merged with COPE v1.2.5. Each unique nucleotide sequence was treated as a clonotype, and MiTCR v1.1 was used to align the clonotypes to the IMGT TRB V, D and J references. Only V-J combinations with frequency above 0.0001 were analysed, covering about 99% of repertoires. For each V-J combination, a TCR clonal expansion and chaos score was defined as F50 clonal expansion divided by the chaos observed in the TCRdist matrix. Welch's t-statistics and random forest were used to narrow the features down to around 13 V-J combinations, which were then fed into a naive Bayes classifier. The similarity between thyroid and blood repertoires was quantified using the Morisita-Horn index. TCRdb redid the processing of the public reads, applying fastp at Q25 and MiXCR, and retained in-frame beta chains. CDR3 protein duplicates are merged, each entry listing the most common genes and DNA. The authors' filters were not applied to this entry. The sample contains approximately 460,000 distinct CDR3 sequences, approximately 15% of them found a single time. 9.5% to 10% of the sample comes from the top ten.

The ophthalmopathy patients had moderately to severely active disease, with a Clinical Activity Score of 3 or higher, a NOSPECS grade of 4 or higher, and a disease duration of less than 3 months. Patients were excluded if they had other autoimmune diseases, uncontrolled infections, pregnancy or lactation. Clinical symptoms, serum thyroxine, TRAb, thyroid ultrasound and orbital computed tomography were used for diagnosis. PBMCs were isolated from 7.5 to 10 ml of fresh peripheral blood by Ficoll-Paque density gradient centrifugation. Total RNA was extracted with Trizol reagent and quality-checked on an Agilent 2100 Bioanalyzer. This clonotype was seen at least ten times. What antigen it recognizes has not been identified. Base qualities are missing; no much larger clone stands one base away.

Sequencing was done on a sample of blood. This chain is built from TRBV19 and TRBJ1-2; possibly the D gene is TRBD1, per 5 matching bases. The clonotype comes from a woman in her 30s with Graves' ophthalmopathy. Donor details come from another sample of the same person, matched by shared clones. The bases read TGTGCCAGTAGCCCCTCGACAGCCCACTATGGCTACACCTTC. Its protein is CASSPSTAHYGYTF.